What follows are 20 T cell receptor beta chains derived from one specimen sequenced in a study of T cells in Graves' hyperthyroidism and ophthalmopathy (dated by TCRdb to between 2018 and 2021). Library generation was performed with multiplex PCR. Instrument on record: Illumina HiSeq 2000. The TCR beta CDR3 regions were amplified from the RNA transcripts. The TCR CDR3 was subjected to a first round of RT-PCR using the HTBI primer set and the Qiagen OneStep RT-PCR kit. The public sequencing data were trimmed at Q25 with fastp and processed into clonotypes with MiXCR by TCRdb, which kept only in-frame beta chains. Rows are combined by CDR3 protein, so each entry shows the most common genes and DNA. For this sample the table gives hundreds of thousands of distinct CDR3 sequences, of which 15% to 20% were detected only once. Around 15% of the sample is in the top ten clones. Sample: blood. The source of these receptors is a woman between 50 and 59 years old with Graves' hyperthyroidism that later progressed to Graves' ophthalmopathy.

This clonotype was observed a few times. The V gene is TRBV29-1, the J gene TRBJ2-1, with D perhaps TRBD1 (6 bases). The CDR3 contains 17 residues. Germline V CDR1 and CDR2: SQVTM, ANQGSEA. Trimming cost V 0 bases and J 0 bases, with 15 bases left between them. This CDR3 reads CSVEDSRQGSSYNEQFF. CDR3 bases: TGCAGCGTTGAAGATTCGCGGCAGGGGAGCTCCTACAATGAGCAGTTCTTC.

This clonotype was found a few times. A much larger clone lies one base from this, so it may be a read error. Here the CDR3 omits its conserved ending phenylalanine or tryptophan, so a read error is the likely source. The chain joins TRBV7-2 to TRBJ2-1; D unclear. This CDR3 is built from 16 residues. Trimming stripped 1 base from V and 0 bases from J, with 10 bases between. CDR1 is SGHTA and CDR2 is FQGNSA in the germline V gene. In nucleotides, the CDR3 is TGTGCCAGCAGCTTAGACGTCGGTAGCTCCTACAATGAGCAGTTCCTC. Residues: CASSLDVGSSYNEQFL.

J is TRBJ2-1 and V is TRBV7-9; D is unresolved. The CDR3 is 15 amino acids. Trimming cost V 2 bases and J 6 bases, with 14 bases left between them. From germline, CDR1 is SEHNR and CDR2 FQNEAQ (reference sequence). The CDR3 reads CASSLIRTFANEQFF. In DNA, the CDR3 is TGTGCCAGCAGCTTAATACGGACCTTCGCCAATGAGCAGTTCTTC.

The chain has TRBV9 and TRBJ1-2; D is ambiguous. This CDR3 contains 13 residues. Trimming took 4 bases from V and 5 from J, leaving 12 bases between them. Germline CDR1 reads SGDLS; CDR2 reads YYNGEE. CDR3 region: CASSPDPWYGYTF. CDR3 nucleotide sequence: TGTGCCAGCAGCCCAGACCCCTGGTATGGCTACACCTTC.

DNA for the CDR3: TGTGCCAGCAGTTACTCGGTTTACAGGGGAGCGGATGGCTACACCTTC. Encoded protein: CASSYSVYRGADGYTF. The chain links TRBV6-5 to TRBJ1-2; 7 bases align to TRBD1. This CDR3 comprises 16 residues. With 0 bases clipped from V and 6 bases from J, the junction kept 10 bases outside the gene matches. The germline V gene has CDR1 MNHEY and CDR2 SVGAGI.

The chain employs TRBV7-2 and TRBJ2-5, with 8 bases matching TRBD2. J gave up 0 bases and V 1 base, and 4 bases lay outside the gene matches. The CDR3 loop spans 16 amino acids. The germline V gene has CDR1 SGHTA and CDR2 FQGNSA. The CDR3 spells CASSLVLAGYQETQYF. The CDR3, as DNA: TGTGCCAGCAGCTTAGTTTTAGCGGGGTACCAAGAGACCCAGTACTTC. Full variable domain (remainder filled in from reference TRBV7-2 and TRBJ2-5): GAGVSQSPSNKVTEKGKDVELRCDPISGHTALYWYRQSLGQGLEFLIYFQGNSAPDKSGLPSDRFSAERTGGSVSTLTIQRTQQEDSAVYLCASSLVLAGYQETQYFGPGTRLLVL.

A few counts support this clonotype. The chain combines TRBV20-1 with TRBJ2-2, with 9 bases aligning to TRBD2. Germline lookup yields CDR1 DFQATT and CDR2 SNEGSKA (reference sequence). This CDR3 spans 14 amino acids. V lost 6 bases to trimming and J lost 3 bases; unmatched junction nucleotides: 5. DNA of the CDR3: TGCAGTGCATCCATAGCGGGGGACACCGGGGAGCTGTTTTTT. It codes for CSASIAGDTGELFF.

This clonotype was counted at least ten times. CDR3 coding DNA: TGTGCCTGGATCTTCCACACTGAAGCTTTCTTT. Its translation: CAWIFHTEAFF. The chain combines TRBV30 with TRBJ1-1; D call uncertain. With 4 bases removed from V and 3 bases from J, the gap between germline ends came to 6 bases. CDR1 is GTSNPN, CDR2 SVGIG, per germline (reference sequence). This CDR3 spans 11 amino acids.

The CDR3 DNA follows: TGCGCCAGCAGCCAAGTCTGGGCAGGGGGCGCTGGGTCTGGCTACACCTTC. Its protein is CASSQVWAGGAGSGYTF. The chain links TRBV4-1 to TRBJ1-2, with TRBD1 matching over 8 bases. J lost 7 bases, V lost 1 base, and 14 bases had no gene match. This CDR3 comprises 17 residues. The germline gives CDR1 MGHRA, CDR2 YSYEKL.

This clonotype was recorded at least ten times. This rearrangement joins TRBV18 to TRBJ1-2; D is possibly TRBD1 (6 bases). Trimming shortened V by 0 bases and J by 3 bases, and 8 bases separated the two germline ends. CDR3 length: 14 residues. The V gene's germline CDR1 is KGHSH and CDR2 LQKENI. The CDR3 region has the DNA TGTGCCAGCTCACCACCAGGGGGATACTATGGCTACACCTTC. Amino acid sequence: CASSPPGGYYGYTF.

In this sample, this clonotype turned up many times. The chain combines TRBV20-1 with TRBJ2-5; 8 bases agree with TRBD2. After removal of 5 bases from V and 5 bases from J, the junction contained 10 bases not matched to a gene. The germline V gene encodes CDR1 DFQATT and CDR2 SNEGSKA (reference sequence). The CDR3 has 14 residues. The CDR3 nucleotides are TGCAGTGCTTCGGGGGGGGTAGAGACGGAGACCCAGTACTTC. This sequence encodes CSASGGVETETQYF.

The rearrangement links TRBV11-2 to TRBJ1-1; no clear D gene. The V end lost 1 base, the J end lost 4 bases, and 19 bases lay between the germline ends. This CDR3 is built from 17 residues. Looked up from germline, CDR1 is SGHAT and CDR2 is FQNNGV. The CDR3 reads CASSLVSKRVAGTEAFF. In nucleotides, the CDR3 is TGTGCCAGCAGCTTAGTTTCAAAGAGGGTTGCTGGCACTGAAGCTTTCTTT. Based on the CDR3 plus reference TRBV11-2 and TRBJ1-1, the full variable domain is EAGVAQSPRYKIIEKRQSVAFWCNPISGHATLYWYQQILGQGPKLLIQFQNNGVVDDSQLPKDRFSAERLKGVDSTLKIQPAKLEDSAVYLCASSLVSKRVAGTEAFFGQGTRLTVV.

This clonotype was counted a few times. The rearrangement uses TRBV4-1 and TRBJ2-1; D is unresolved. Germline-derived CDR1 and CDR2 are MGHRA and YSYEKL. With 1 base removed from V and 1 base from J, the gap between germline ends came to 11 bases. The CDR3 length is 16 residues. The CDR3 loop reads CASSQVTGRSYNEQFF. Written as DNA, the CDR3 is TGCGCCAGCAGCCAAGTCACGGGTCGGTCCTACAATGAGCAGTTCTTC.

This clonotype was picked up many times. The J gene is TRBJ1-1, the V gene TRBV5-6; D gene uncertain. This CDR3 is 13 amino acids long. Trimming removed 0 bases from V and 3 bases from J, with 6 bases in between. Germline V CDR1 and CDR2: SGHDT, YYEEEE. This CDR3 is CASSLVLDTEAFF. The CDR3 nucleotides are TGTGCCAGCAGCTTGGTGTTGGACACTGAAGCTTTCTTT.

In its sample, this clonotype was seen many times. This chain connects TRBV11-3 to TRBJ1-1; D possibly corresponds to TRBD1 (5 bases). The ends were cut back, 3 bases at V and 4 bases at J, with 12 bases in the middle. Germline CDR1 and CDR2: SGHNT and YENEEA. The CDR3 runs 14 residues. Written as DNA, the CDR3 is TGTGCCAGCAGCTTTAGGGGATGGGGCACTGAAGCTTTCTTT. It yields the protein CASSFRGWGTEAFF. The whole variable domain, filled in from reference TRBV11-3 and TRBJ1-1, reads EAGVVQSPRYKIIEKKQPVAFWCNPISGHNTLYWYLQNLGQGPELLIRYENEEAVDDSQLPKDRFSAERLKGVDSTLKIQPAELGDSAVYLCASSFRGWGTEAFFGQGTRLTVV.

This clonotype was recorded many times. The genes are TRBV7-9 and TRBJ2-7; D perhaps matches TRBD1 (5 bases). Trimming removed 3 bases at V and 3 bases at J, with 12 bases between. From germline, CDR1 is SEHNR and CDR2 FQNEAQ (reference sequence). This CDR3 spans 14 amino acids. The CDR3 is CASSFPSQGYEQYF. Written as DNA, the CDR3 is TGTGCCAGCAGCTTCCCAAGTCAGGGCTACGAGCAGTACTTC.

This clonotype was found many times. The chain has TRBV11-2 and TRBJ1-1; weak D call: TRBD1 (6 bases). V lost 3 bases and J 10 bases, leaving 24 bases between the germline ends. The CDR3 spans 16 residues. The germline V gene has CDR1 SGHAT and CDR2 FQNNGV. CDR3 nucleotides: TGTGCCAGCAGCTTCCAGGGTGCCGGAGGGGGGCCCGGAGCTTTCTTT. This gives the protein CASSFQGAGGGPGAFF.

For the CDR3, the DNA is TGTGCCATCATTCCGGACGGGGACACTGAAGCTTTCTTT. It specifies CAIIPDGDTEAFF. This chain links TRBV10-3 with TRBJ1-1; D uncertain. Between the trimmed V and J ends, which lost 7 bases and 3 bases, there was a span of 12 bases. The CDR3 length is 13 residues. Germline loops: CDR1 ENHRY, CDR2 SYGVKD.

The rearrangement links TRBV3-1 to TRBJ1-2; 9 nucleotides agree with TRBD1. J was trimmed by 7 bases and V by 1 base; bases with no gene match: 4. Germline V gene lookup returns CDR1 LGHDT and CDR2 YNNKEL (reference sequence). The CDR3 contains 14 residues. The CDR3 bases are TGTGCCAGCAGCCAAGGGGACAGGGAAGGTGGCTACACCTTC. Protein sequence: CASSQGDREGGYTF.

This clonotype was counted once. V usage is TRBV19 and J usage is TRBJ2-3, with D uncertain. Germline V gene lookup returns CDR1 LNHDA and CDR2 SQIVND (reference sequence). V lost 7 bases, J lost 1 base, and 21 bases lay in between. This CDR3 region has 17 residues. CDR3 DNA: TGTGCCAGTATCCCCCTTAGCCCCCCAGAGGGCACAGATACGCAGTATTTT. Amino acids: CASIPLSPPEGTDTQYF.